This T cell receptor (beta chain) is from a study of blood T cell repertoires in COVID-19 (dated by TCRdb to the early 2020s). Some background on the complete study: The collaborator samples originated in the United States, Italy and Spain and spanned the acute and convalescent phases of COVID-19. The material from the prospective study consisted of cDNA or gDNA derived from T cells, B-cell-depleted T cells, or PBMCs. Deeply sampled blood TCRbeta repertoires from subjects exposed to, actively infected with, or recovered from COVID-19 were included in the dataset. The repertoires were released in a freely available public database meant as a resource for research on the immune response to SARS-CoV-2. The samples were drawn from the first 160 participants of the ongoing ImmuneRACE study and from more than 1,000 subjects provided by 6 global collaborators. Sample metadata almost always included a de-identified subject ID, COVID-19 status, age in years and sex. HLA class I and class II types, where available, came from metadata supplied by the sample provider rather than from assay-based typing. Results the study describes overall, beyond this receptor: How much clinical and demographic metadata was included differed by source and by participant, and the metadata was provided uncurated.

Taken from cysteine to phenylalanine, the CDR3 has 15 residues. Kept here is only the CDR3 DNA, which spans 45 bases and is read in frame from base 1. V loses 5 bases at its end and J loses 4 bases; junction bases beyond the gene matches: 6. CDR1 is given as SGHVS and CDR2 as FQNEAQ, both from the germline V gene. With respect to this clone: No cognate antigen has been identified for it. The record has no base qualities; no much larger clone is one base away.

The immunoSEQ Assay, a bias-controlled multiplex PCR, was used to amplify TCRbeta CDR3 regions from genomic DNA. For the original study's pipeline: Within the assay, amplification of reference gene primers was used to estimate how many nucleated cells each sample contained. To quantify the absolute abundance of each unique TCRbeta CDR3 rearrangement, sequence reads were collapsed and filtered. For each sample, productive Simpson clonality was calculated by taking the square root of Simpson's diversity index across productive rearrangements. This immuneACCESS table, as held by TCRdb, lists in-frame sequences with V and J called but not all clones. Of the missing ones, under half trace to an unresolved V gene in checked studies; the others have no known cause. V, J and clone size are taken as reported in that table, and D and trimming were inferred from the DNA itself. The sample table lists around 27,000 clones, roughly nine tenths of them with a count of one. Clones ranked in the top ten supply roughly 9.1% of the sample.

Each collaborating institution followed its own protocols to collect whole blood in K2EDTA tubes. For TCRbeta analysis, collaborators shipped samples as frozen whole blood, isolated PBMCs, or DNA extracted from either of those sample types. The receptor was isolated from a man aged 60 to 75 with acute or convalescent COVID-19. The chain is made from TRBV7-8 and TRBJ1-2, with 11 central nucleotides matching TRBD1. Sequenced material: peripheral blood. The encoded CDR3 is CASSDWTGGSYGYTF. DNA sequence: TGTGCCAGCAGCGATTGGACAGGGGGCAGCTATGGCTACACCTTC.